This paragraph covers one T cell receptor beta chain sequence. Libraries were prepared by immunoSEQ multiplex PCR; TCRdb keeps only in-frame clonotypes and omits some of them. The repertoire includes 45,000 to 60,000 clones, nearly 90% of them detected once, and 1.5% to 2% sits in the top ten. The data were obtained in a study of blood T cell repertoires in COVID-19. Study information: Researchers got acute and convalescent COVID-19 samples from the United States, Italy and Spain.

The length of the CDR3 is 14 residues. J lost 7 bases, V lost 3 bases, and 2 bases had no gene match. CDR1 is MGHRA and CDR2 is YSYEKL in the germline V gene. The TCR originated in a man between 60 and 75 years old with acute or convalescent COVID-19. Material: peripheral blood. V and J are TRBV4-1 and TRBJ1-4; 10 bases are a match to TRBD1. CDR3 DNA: TGCGCCAGCAGCCAGGGACAGGGGAGTGAAAAACTGTTTTTT. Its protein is CASSQGQGSEKLFF.